Below, 30 T cell receptor beta chains from the same sample are listed, as sequenced in a study of prognosis after radiotherapy for stage I lung cancer. TCR beta CDR3 was amplified from genomic DNA by two-round multiplex PCR. During first-round PCR, primers specific to each TRBV and TRBJ gene were used. TCRdb analysed the multiplex PCR reads with MiXCR anew, one entry per CDR3 protein. The repertoire holds some 25,000 distinct CDR3 sequences, with roughly 35% as singletons. The sequencing here drew on PBMCs, taken before or after stereotactic body radiation therapy (not recorded which). The receptors were gathered from a donor aged 50 or older with non-small cell lung cancer.

This clonotype was counted between two and nine times. The conserved phenylalanine or tryptophan is not found at the CDR3 terminus, so this likely reflects a read error. The chain employs TRBV20-1 and TRBJ1-1; TRBD1 matches at 7 bases. Germline values: CDR1 DFQATT, CDR2 SNEGSKA (reference sequence). The CDR3 consists of 14 residues. The trim removed 0 bases at V and 5 bases at J, leaving 6 bases unmatched. CDR3: CSARDTGARTEAFL. Written as DNA, the CDR3 is TGCAGTGCTAGAGATACAGGGGCGCGAACTGAAGCTTTCCTT.

Remarks on this clonotype: The junction shows a germline mismatch at one end, possibly a read error. V usage is TRBV24-1 and J usage is TRBJ1-2, with D possibly matching TRBD1 (5 bases). Germline assignment: CDR1 KGHDR and CDR2 SFDVKD. This CDR3 contains 17 residues. CDR3 in amino acids: CATSDRDGTSGSYGYTF. The CDR3 DNA reads as TGTGCTACCAGTGATCGGGACGGTACCTCGGGGTCTTATGGCTACACCTTC.

This clonotype was detected many times. CDR3: CASSIRGDYGYTF. CDR3 nucleotides: TGTGCCAGTAGTATCCGAGGAGACTATGGCTACACCTTC. The chain links TRBV19 to TRBJ1-2; no reliable D call. Trimming took 3 bases from V and 3 from J, leaving 8 bases between them. The germline gives CDR1 LNHDA, CDR2 SQIVND (reference sequence). The CDR3 consists of 13 residues.

This chain links TRBV24-1 with TRBJ2-1; D is undetermined. The germline V gene encodes CDR1 KGHDR and CDR2 SFDVKD. The CDR3 loop spans 12 amino acids. V was shortened by 9 bases and J by 7 bases, with 12 bases between the two germline ends. The CDR3 is CATEAQSNEQFF. CDR3 nucleotides: TGTGCCACCGAGGCGCAGTCTAATGAGCAGTTCTTC.

CDR3 loop: CASSSGQGAFGELFF. The DNA of the CDR3 is TGCGCCAGCAGCTCGGGACAGGGGGCGTTCGGGGAGCTGTTTTTT. V gene TRBV5-1 combines with J gene TRBJ2-2; 12 nucleotides line up with TRBD1. V dropped 3 bases and J dropped 7; count of bases not matched to a gene: 4. The CDR3 is 15 amino acids. Germline V gene data show CDR1 as SGHRS and CDR2 as YFSETQ.

Ten or more counts support this clonotype. The chain recombines TRBV30 with TRBJ1-1; no clear D. The CDR3 is 14 amino acids. Germline loops: CDR1 GTSNPN, CDR2 SVGIG (reference sequence). Deletions cut 7 bases from V and 0 bases from J, with 15 bases between. The CDR3 nucleotides are TGTGCCTCGGGGATAGGGCCCTTGAACACTGAAGCTTTCTTT. Translating gives CASGIGPLNTEAFF.

Remarks on this clonotype: Just one base apart from a much larger clone, this may be a read error. The gene calls are TRBV6-1 and TRBJ2-7; tentative D call: TRBD2 (6 bases). The CDR3 extends over 15 amino acids. In germline, CDR1 is MNHNS, CDR2 SASEGT. Trimming took 6 bases from V and 2 from J, leaving 17 bases between them. CDR3 in amino acids: CASRGRRVRPYEQYF. DNA for the CDR3: TGTGCCAGCAGGGGGAGGCGCGTGAGGCCCTACGAGCAGTACTTC.

A single count supports this clonotype. A far bigger clonotype differs at one base, so this is likely a read error. V usage is TRBV6-4 and J usage is TRBJ2-7, with D possibly called TRBD1 or TRBD2 (5 bases each). The CDR3 loop spans 11 amino acids. Germline V CDR1 and CDR2: MRHNA, SNTAGT. The CDR3 sequence is CATSYLGTSYF. In nucleotides, the CDR3 is TGTGCCACCAGTTACTTGGGGACGTCGTACTTC.

This clonotype has ten or more counts. The chain joins TRBV30 to TRBJ2-5; D is possibly TRBD2 (7 bases). Germline-derived CDR1 and CDR2 are GTSNPN and SVGIG (reference sequence). Trimming removed 0 bases at V and 6 bases at J, with 11 bases between. This CDR3 has 13 amino acids. Here the CDR3 DNA reads TGTGCCTGGAGTGTAGGCGGGGGCAAGACCCAGTACTTC. Its protein is CAWSVGGGKTQYF.

This clonotype was counted many times. This chain connects TRBV7-8 to TRBJ2-7, with 7 bases aligning to TRBD1. Germline CDR1 and CDR2: SGHVS and FQNEAQ. The CDR3 totals 16 residues. The V and J ends lost 5 bases and 4 bases, in that order; junction bases with no gene match: 14. The CDR3 here is CASSARTGTAPYEQYF. The CDR3 region has the DNA TGTGCCAGCAGCGCCCGGACCGGGACAGCCCCGTACGAGCAGTACTTC.

The CDR3 DNA reads as TGTGCCAGCAGTTTTCCCGGCCGGGAGGTAGGTGGCTACACCTTC. Translated: CASSFPGREVGGYTF. The chain uses TRBV27 and TRBJ1-2; D is ambiguous. The CDR3 is made up of 15 amino acids. Trimming cost V 3 bases and J 7 bases, with 18 bases left between them. Looked up from germline, CDR1 is MNHEY and CDR2 is SMNVEV (reference sequence).

Concerning this clonotype itself: The DNA is omitted, as the CDR3 cannot be located on it reliably, and the CDR3 follows TCRdb's listing. The chain uses TRBV6-2 or TRBV6-3 and TRBJ2-1; TRBD2, as called in the table, went unchecked against the DNA. The CDR3 numbers 17 amino acids, ends counted. Germline CDR1 MNHEY, CDR2 SVGEGT. CDR3 residues: CASSPVLSWEGPYEQFF.

This clonotype occurred many times. The J gene is TRBJ1-1, the V gene TRBV18; no clear D. Deletions cut 0 bases from V and 5 bases from J, with 13 bases between. Germline V gene lookup returns CDR1 KGHSH and CDR2 LQKENI. This CDR3 is 15 amino acids long. The CDR3 sequence is CASSPPNRDGTEAFF. The CDR3 nucleotides read TGTGCCAGCTCACCACCCAACCGTGATGGGACTGAAGCTTTCTTT.

With regard to this clonotype: It is likely a read error: a sequence one base away is far more abundant. The gene calls are TRBV6-8 and TRBJ2-7; D gene ambiguous. CDR3 size: 13 residues. The germline V gene has CDR1 MNHGY and CDR2 SAAAGT. CDR3 coding DNA: TGTTCCAGCAGCTTCACGGGCCCCTACGAGCAGTACTTC. Translation: CSSSFTGPYEQYF.

This clonotype was seen many times. The chain is built from TRBV4-1 and TRBJ2-3; the D gene is possibly TRBD1 (5 bases). Per the germline V gene, CDR1 is MGHRA and CDR2 is YSYEKL. This CDR3 comprises 17 residues. V was cut by 0 bases and J by 2 bases, with 15 bases left in between. The CDR3 DNA is TGCGCCAGCAGCCAAGATAAGTTACGACAGCTCACAGATACGCAGTATTTT. Its translation: CASSQDKLRQLTDTQYF.

This clonotype was seen a few times. A read error likely explains this, since a far larger clone differs by one base. V is TRBV10-3 and J is TRBJ2-1; 8 bases fit TRBD2. Trimming removed 5 bases from V and 3 bases from J; junction bases left unmatched: 6. The CDR3 is 15 residues long. Germline assignment: CDR1 ENHRY and CDR2 SYGVKD. In DNA, the CDR3 is TGTGCCATCAGTTTGGGTAGCGGGATCTACAATGAGCAGTTCTTC. This gives the protein CAISLGSGIYNEQFF.

As concerns this clonotype: Only one base separates this from a far larger clonotype, so it likely reflects a read error. V usage is TRBV3-1 and J usage is TRBJ1-2, with 8 bases identical to TRBD1. Trimming cost V 3 bases and J 3 bases; bases outside gene matches: 0. Germline V gives CDR1 LGHDT, CDR2 YNNKEL (reference sequence). This CDR3 is 13 amino acids long. The CDR3 sequence: CASSQGQDYGYTF. CDR3 nucleotides: TGTGCCAGCAGCCAGGGACAGGACTATGGCTACACCTTC.

This clonotype has ten or more counts. The genes are TRBV4-1 and TRBJ2-7; D unclear. The ends were cut back, 0 bases at V and 0 bases at J, with 9 bases in the middle. The CDR3 totals 15 residues. Germline V gene data show CDR1 as MGHRA and CDR2 as YSYEKL. CDR3 in amino acids: CASSQDLSSSYEQYF. The CDR3, as DNA: TGCGCCAGCAGCCAAGATCTTTCTTCCTCCTACGAGCAGTACTTC.

With respect to this clonotype: A much larger clone lies one base from this, so it may be a read error. The chain couples TRBV5-5 to TRBJ2-3; D ambiguous. CDR1 and CDR2 (germline): SGHKS, YYEKEE (reference sequence). The CDR3 has 13 residues. For the CDR3, the DNA is TGTGCCAACAGCTTCCGGGCTACAGATACGCAGTATTTT. Amino acid sequence: CANSFRATDTQYF.

Remarks on this clonotype: Mismatch with germline at one junction end may stem from a read error. The gene calls are TRBV6-1 and TRBJ1-3; maybe TRBD1 (5 bases). Germline assignment: CDR1 MNHNS and CDR2 SASEGT. The CDR3 totals 15 residues. CDR3 amino acids: CSSSVQDIGGNTIYF. CDR3 in DNA: TGTTCCAGTAGTGTACAGGATATCGGTGGAAACACCATATATTTT.

The J gene is TRBJ2-1, the V gene TRBV11-3; D is ambiguous. Per the germline V gene, CDR1 is SGHNT and CDR2 is YENEEA. The CDR3 consists of 15 residues. The V gene lost 1 base and the J gene lost 0 bases, with 7 bases spanning the gap. The CDR3 spells CASSLVVSSYNEQFF. The CDR3 region has the DNA TGTGCCAGCAGCTTAGTGGTGAGCTCCTACAATGAGCAGTTCTTC.

This clonotype was recorded once. Given a much more abundant clone one base away, this may be a read error. The chain uses TRBV20-1 and TRBJ2-2, with D possibly TRBD2 on 5 matching bases. Germline CDR1 is DFQATT and CDR2 is SNEGSKA (reference sequence). The CDR3 is made up of 15 amino acids. In DNA, the CDR3 is TGCAGTGCTAGTGGTGGGCGTACGAACACCGGGGAGCTGCTTTTT. Its translation: CSASGGRTNTGELLF.

This clonotype was observed at least ten times. The chain has TRBV12-3 or TRBV12-4 and TRBJ2-7, with TRBD1 matching 7 bases. V was pared by 7 bases and J by 1 base, with 10 bases of the junction left unmatched. There are 15 residues in the CDR3. CDR3 nucleotide sequence: TGTGCCAGCACCGTAGACAGGGCCCTATCCTACGAGCAGTACTTC. The encoded protein is CASTVDRALSYEQYF.

This clonotype occurred many times. The gene calls are TRBV20-1 and TRBJ1-3; possibly TRBD1 for D (5 bases). Trimming took 3 bases from V and 2 from J, leaving 11 bases between them. CDR1 DFQATT and CDR2 SNEGSKA come from the germline V gene (reference sequence). This CDR3 has 14 residues. CDR3 sequence reads: CSARRGGTGNTIYF. CDR3 DNA sequence: TGCAGTGCTAGGCGGGGGGGGACTGGAAACACCATATATTTT.

This clonotype was seen ten or more times. The DNA for the CDR3 is TGTGCCAGCTATCCAGGGACGCAGCGGGCCACTGAAGCTTTCTTT. This gives the protein CASYPGTQRATEAFF. The V and J genes are TRBV6-1 and TRBJ1-1, with TRBD1 as a possible D gene (5 bases). Trimming cost V 8 bases and J 4 bases, with 20 bases left between them. There are 15 residues in the CDR3. Germline CDR1 MNHNS, CDR2 SASEGT.

This clonotype was seen repeatedly, ten times or more. The chain links TRBV7-9 to TRBJ2-2, with TRBD1 matching over 10 bases. Trimming cost V 2 bases and J 4 bases; bases outside gene matches: 7. CDR3 length: 17 residues. The germline V gene has CDR1 SEHNR and CDR2 FQNEAQ (reference sequence). CDR3 DNA: TGTGCCAGCAGCTTAAGTGGACAGGGGGGAGGCACCGGGGAGCTGTTTTTT. It specifies CASSLSGQGGGTGELFF.

In the case of this clonotype: A far larger clone is off by one base, so a read error is likely. This sequence joins TRBV12-3 or TRBV12-4 and TRBJ2-7; tentative D call: TRBD2 (6 bases). This CDR3 contains 15 residues. The V end lost 6 bases, the J end lost 7 bases, and 22 bases lay between the germline ends. CDR3: CASSLIAARYNEQYF. The CDR3 region has the DNA TGTGCCAGCAGCCTAATAGCGGCCCGCTACAATGAGCAGTACTTC.

Notes on this clonotype: This may come from a read error, since a much larger clone is one base off. The rearrangement uses TRBV7-6 and TRBJ2-5; TRBD2 is a possible D gene (6 bases). The V end lost 2 bases, the J end lost 5 bases, and 12 bases lay between the germline ends. Germline loops: CDR1 SGHVS, CDR2 FNYEAQ. CDR3 length: 14 amino acids. The CDR3 spells CASSLNTSSETQYF. In DNA, the CDR3 is TGTGCCAGCAGCTTAAACACTAGCAGCGAGACCCAGTACTTC. Supplemented by reference TRBV7-6 and TRBJ2-5, the full variable domain reads GAGVSQSPRYKVTKRGQDVALRCDPISGHVSLYWYRQALGQGPEFLTYFNYEAQQDKSGLPNDRFSAERPEGSISTLTIQRTEQRDSAMYRCASSLNTSSETQYFGPGTRLLVL.

This clonotype was seen repeatedly, ten times or more. This chain uses TRBV11-3 with TRBJ1-3; unclear D gene. The germline V gene has CDR1 SGHNT and CDR2 YENEEA. The CDR3 consists of 14 residues. V lost 4 bases to trimming and J lost 4 bases, with 11 bases between them. The CDR3 spells CASSSRTAGNTIYF. As DNA, the CDR3 is TGTGCCAGCAGCTCCCGGACCGCCGGAAACACCATATATTTT.

This clonotype occurred many times. This chain connects TRBV20-1 to TRBJ2-7, with D uncertain. V was trimmed by 6 bases and J by 3 bases, leaving 15 bases between them. Per germline, CDR1 DFQATT and CDR2 SNEGSKA (reference sequence). CDR3 length: 13 residues. Here the CDR3 DNA reads TGCAGTGCCCTTTCCCCCAGAGGCTACGAGCAGTACTTC. This gives the protein CSALSPRGYEQYF.